Each of the 12 T cell receptor beta chains below was sequenced from the same sample in a study of technical replicates of blood from several donors. This table comes from immunoSEQ multiplex PCR, and its TCRdb copy is limited to in-frame clones, with some not included. The sample records about 84,000 clones, 95% to 98% being singletons. The sequenced sample consisted of T cells isolated from PBMCs. These receptors all come from a human donor in good health.

This chain uses TRBV7-9 with TRBJ1-2; 7 bases line up with TRBD1. Trimming removed 0 bases from V and 4 bases from J; junction bases left unmatched: 14. The germline CDR1 and CDR2 sequences are SEHNR and FQNEAQ (reference sequence). The CDR3 loop spans 18 amino acids. The CDR3 loop is CASSLARLSGQHFYGYTF. CDR3 DNA sequence: TGTGCCAGCAGCTTAGCGAGGTTGTCGGGACAGCACTTCTATGGCTACACCTTC.

This clone appeared once. The chain recombines TRBV7-6 with TRBJ2-7, with D possibly being TRBD2 (6 bases). Trimming removed 3 bases from V and 2 bases from J, with 8 bases in between. This CDR3 contains 13 residues. Germline lookup yields CDR1 SGHVS and CDR2 FNYEAQ. Here the CDR3 reads CASSLGEAYEQYF. The CDR3 nucleotides read TGTGCCAGCAGCTTGGGGGAGGCCTACGAGCAGTACTTC.

The chain recombines TRBV2 with TRBJ2-5; TRBD1 matches at 10 bases. The CDR3 contains 15 residues. CDR1 and CDR2 (germline): SNHLY, FYNNEI. With 7 bases clipped from V and 2 bases from J, the junction kept 7 bases outside the gene matches. The CDR3 region has the DNA TGTGCCAGCACCGGGACAGGGGTAGGACAAGAGACCCAGTACTTC. As protein: CASTGTGVGQETQYF.

V and J are TRBV4-1 and TRBJ1-5; D remains ambiguous. Germline V lookup: CDR1 MGHRA, CDR2 YSYEKL. The V end lost 1 base, the J end lost 2 bases, and 12 bases lay between the germline ends. This CDR3 is built from 16 residues. CDR3 nucleotides: TGCGCCAGCAGCCAAGTATCCGGTGGAGGCAATCAGCCCCAGCATTTT. This translates into CASSQVSGGGNQPQHF.

The rearrangement uses TRBV11-3 and TRBJ2-7; D perhaps matches TRBD2 (7 bases). Trimming took off 4 bases at V and 0 bases at J, with 22 bases between the two ends. CDR1 and CDR2 (germline): SGHNT, YENEEA. The CDR3 covers 18 residues. CDR3 sequence reads: CASSWGGYGSADSYEQYF. In DNA, the CDR3 is TGTGCCAGCAGCTGGGGGGGCTATGGGTCTGCTGACTCCTACGAGCAGTACTTC.

As to this clone: Other DNA sequences of this sample code for an identical CDR3. The chain couples TRBV20-1 to TRBJ2-7, with TRBD2 identical over 7 bases. CDR1 is DFQATT, CDR2 SNEGSKA, per germline (reference sequence). The CDR3 spans 11 residues. V dropped 3 bases and J dropped 10; count of bases not matched to a gene: 6. The CDR3 bases are TGCAGTGCTAGGGATGGGAGGGGTCAGTACTTC. Translating gives CSARDGRGQYF.

The genes are TRBV5-4 and TRBJ2-2, with D possibly matching TRBD1 (5 bases). V lost 0 bases to trimming and J lost 7 bases, with 10 bases between them. CDR1 is SGHNT, CDR2 YYREEE, per germline (reference sequence). This CDR3 has 14 amino acids. The CDR3 protein is CASSLGQGNGELFF. DNA for the CDR3: TGTGCCAGCAGCTTGGGTCAGGGTAACGGGGAGCTGTTTTTT.

The chain is built from TRBV28 and TRBJ2-5, with D possibly matching TRBD2 (6 bases). The CDR3 consists of 18 residues. Trimming left V 5 bases short and J 0 bases short, with 22 bases between. Germline CDR1 reads MDHEN; CDR2 reads SYDVKM. CDR3 in DNA: TGTGCCAGCAGTCCATTTCTGCTGGGGGGACTGTACCAAGAGACCCAGTACTTC. Translating it yields CASSPFLLGGLYQETQYF.

J is TRBJ1-2 and V is TRBV5-5, with 7 nucleotides matching TRBD1. CDR1 is SGHKS, CDR2 YYEKEE, per germline (reference sequence). The junction had 6 bases not matched to a gene; V was cut back by 4 bases and J by 3 bases. The CDR3 spans 14 residues. The CDR3: CASSATGTDYGYTF. DNA of the CDR3: TGTGCCAGCAGCGCAACCGGGACAGACTATGGCTACACCTTC.

This clone has a single count. V and J are TRBV15 and TRBJ1-1; TRBD1 is a possible D gene (5 bases). The V gene's germline CDR1 is LNHNV and CDR2 YYDKDF (reference sequence). V was shortened by 8 bases and J by 8 bases, with 24 bases between the two germline ends. The CDR3 contains 15 residues. CDR3 sequence reads: CATGLGGGPTTEAFF. CDR3 nucleotide sequence: TGTGCCACCGGCCTGGGGGGGGGACCAACGACCGAAGCTTTCTTT. The full variable domain, completed using reference TRBV15 and TRBJ1-1, is DAMVIQNPRYQVTQFGKPVTLSCSQTLNHNVMYWYQQKSSQAPKLLFHYYDKDFNNEADTPDNFQSRRPNTSFCFLDIRSPGLGDTAMYLCATGLGGGPTTEAFFGQGTRLTVV.

This clone turned up a few times. The CDR3 sequence: CASSSGAYEQYF. In nucleotides, the CDR3 is TGTGCCAGCAGTTCAGGGGCCTACGAGCAGTACTTC. The chain recombines TRBV27 with TRBJ2-7, with D tentatively TRBD1 (6 bases). V was cut by 4 bases and J by 2 bases, with 6 bases left in between. The CDR3 runs 12 residues. Per the germline V gene, CDR1 is MNHEY and CDR2 is SMNVEV (reference sequence).

The sample holds one count of this clone. V gene TRBV5-1 combines with J gene TRBJ2-1; D is uncertain. The CDR3 extends over 18 amino acids. Germline V gene data show CDR1 as SGHRS and CDR2 as YFSETQ. V was pared by 0 bases and J by 3 bases, with 19 bases between. Here the CDR3 reads CASSLASRVTLNYNEQFF. As DNA, the CDR3 is TGCGCCAGCAGCTTGGCCTCCCGCGTGACTCTCAACTACAATGAGCAGTTCTTC.